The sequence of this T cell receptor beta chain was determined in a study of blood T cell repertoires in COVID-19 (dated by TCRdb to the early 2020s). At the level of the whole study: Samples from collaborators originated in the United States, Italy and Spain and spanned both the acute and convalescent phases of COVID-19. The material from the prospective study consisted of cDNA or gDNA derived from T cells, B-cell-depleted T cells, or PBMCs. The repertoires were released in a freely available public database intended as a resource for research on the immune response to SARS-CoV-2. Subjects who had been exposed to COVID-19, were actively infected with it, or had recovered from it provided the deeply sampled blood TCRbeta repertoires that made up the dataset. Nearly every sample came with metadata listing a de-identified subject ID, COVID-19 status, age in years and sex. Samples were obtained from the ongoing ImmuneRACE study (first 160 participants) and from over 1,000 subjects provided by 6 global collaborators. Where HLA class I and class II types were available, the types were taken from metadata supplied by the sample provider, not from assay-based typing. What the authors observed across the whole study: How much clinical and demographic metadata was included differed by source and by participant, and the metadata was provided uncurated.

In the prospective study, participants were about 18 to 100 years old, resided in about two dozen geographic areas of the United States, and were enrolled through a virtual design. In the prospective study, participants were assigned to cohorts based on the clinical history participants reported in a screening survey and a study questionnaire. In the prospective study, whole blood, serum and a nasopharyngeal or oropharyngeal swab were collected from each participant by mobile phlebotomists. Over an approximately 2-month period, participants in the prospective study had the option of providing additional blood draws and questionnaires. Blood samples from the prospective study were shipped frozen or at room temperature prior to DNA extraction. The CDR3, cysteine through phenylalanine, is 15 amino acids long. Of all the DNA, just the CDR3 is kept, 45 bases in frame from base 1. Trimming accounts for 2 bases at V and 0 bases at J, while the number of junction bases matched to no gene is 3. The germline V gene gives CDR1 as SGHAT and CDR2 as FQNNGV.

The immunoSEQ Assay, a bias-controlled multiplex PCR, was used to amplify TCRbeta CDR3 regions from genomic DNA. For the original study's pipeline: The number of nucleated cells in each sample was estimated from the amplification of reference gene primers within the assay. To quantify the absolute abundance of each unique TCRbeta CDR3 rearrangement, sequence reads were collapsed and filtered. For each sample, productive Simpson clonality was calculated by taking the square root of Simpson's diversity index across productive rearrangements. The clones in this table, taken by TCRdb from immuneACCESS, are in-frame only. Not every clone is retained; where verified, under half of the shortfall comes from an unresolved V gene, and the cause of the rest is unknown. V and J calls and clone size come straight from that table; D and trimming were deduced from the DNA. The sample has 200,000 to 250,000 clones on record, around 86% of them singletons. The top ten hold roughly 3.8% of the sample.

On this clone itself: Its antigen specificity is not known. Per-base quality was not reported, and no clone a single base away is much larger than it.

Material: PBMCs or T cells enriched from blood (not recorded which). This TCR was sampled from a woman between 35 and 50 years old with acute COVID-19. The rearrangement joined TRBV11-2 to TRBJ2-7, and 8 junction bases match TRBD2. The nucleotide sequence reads TGTGCCAGCAGCTTAAGCGGGGGAAGCTCCTACGAGCAGTACTTC. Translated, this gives CASSLSGGSSYEQYF.